This T cell receptor beta chain originates from a study of T cells in Graves' hyperthyroidism and ophthalmopathy. Germline V gives CDR1 PRHDT, CDR2 FYEKMQ (reference sequence). The CDR3 spans 14 residues. V was trimmed by 2 bases and J by 5 bases, leaving 12 bases between them. Broader study findings: Ophthalmopathy was separated from stable hyperthyroidism by a 13 V-J model. Most thyroid clonotypes expanded above 0.001 appeared in blood too.

An absence of ophthalmopathy progression within 18 months meant stable Graves' hyperthyroidism. The table lists this clonotype with many counts. Antigen unknown. Authors of the study amplified TCR beta CDR3 regions from RNA transcripts. Primed by the HTBI set, a first-round RT-PCR was run on the TCR CDR3. TCRdb ran MiXCR on the multiplex PCR reads and lists one entry per CDR3 protein. The sample has about 290,000 distinct CDR3 sequences; roughly 13% are singletons. What was sequenced was blood. The source of this sequence is a woman aged 40 to 49 with Graves' hyperthyroidism. The rearrangement uses TRBV13 and TRBJ2-5; the D gene could be TRBD1 or TRBD2 (5 bases each). This CDR3 is CASSLLRGFETQYF. CDR3 sequence (DNA): TGTGCCAGCAGCTTACTCCGGGGCTTTGAGACCCAGTACTTC. Full variable domain (rest looked up from reference TRBV13 and TRBJ2-5): AAGVIQSPRHLIKEKRETATLKCYPIPRHDTVYWYQQGPGQDPQFLISFYEKMQSDKGSIPDRFSAQQFSDYHSELNMSSLELGDSALYFCASSLLRGFETQYFGPGTRLLVL.